The 18 T cell receptor beta chains given below trace back to one sample, sequenced in a study of control samples from healthy donors and cancer patients. Data came from immunoSEQ multiplex PCR; TCRdb stores just in-frame clones and leaves some out. Recorded for this sample: roughly 200,000 clones. The sample consisted of blood. The source of these receptors is a woman between 25 and 40 years old in good health.

This chain joins TRBV9 and TRBJ1-4; a weak D match, TRBD1 (5 bases). Deletions cut 0 bases from V and 0 bases from J, with 12 bases between. The germline V gene has CDR1 SGDLS and CDR2 YYNGEE. The CDR3 totals 17 residues. The CDR3, as DNA: TGTGCCAGCAGCGTAGCGGCCCAGGGTTCAACTAATGAAAAACTGTTTTTT. Translation: CASSVAAQGSTNEKLFF.

The rearrangement links TRBV2 to TRBJ1-5; TRBD1 is a possible D gene (6 bases). CDR3 length: 14 residues. Per germline, CDR1 SNHLY and CDR2 FYNNEI. Between the trimmed V and J ends, which lost 6 bases and 6 bases, there was a span of 15 bases. The DNA of the CDR3 is TGTGCCAGCAGGGACAGAACTGAAGCTCAGCCCCAGCATTTT. Protein: CASRDRTEAQPQHF. Drawing the rest from reference TRBV2 and TRBJ1-5, the complete variable domain is EPEVTQTPSHQVTQMGQEVILRCVPISNHLYFYWYRQILGQKVEFLVSFYNNEISEKSEIFDDQFSVERPDGSNFTLKIRSTKLEDSAMYFCASRDRTEAQPQHFGDGTRLSIL.

The chain recombines TRBV7-9 with TRBJ1-5; D is uncertain. Germline-derived CDR1 and CDR2 are SEHNR and FQNEAQ (reference sequence). CDR3 size: 12 residues. Deletions cut 2 bases from V and 9 bases from J, with 8 bases between. The CDR3 bases are TGTGCCAGCAGCTTATATGGGAGGCCCCAGCATTTT. It specifies CASSLYGRPQHF.

The chain has TRBV5-4 and TRBJ1-4; 8 nucleotides match TRBD1. The germline gives CDR1 SGHNT, CDR2 YYREEE (reference sequence). This CDR3 has 15 residues. With 4 bases clipped from V and 10 bases from J, the junction kept 12 bases outside the gene matches. The CDR3 is CASSKDRGGFGKLFF. CDR3 sequence (DNA): TGTGCCAGCAGCAAAGACAGGGGAGGATTTGGAAAACTGTTTTTT.

This chain joins TRBV9 and TRBJ2-1; D might be TRBD2 (6 bases). The germline V and J ends were trimmed by 4 bases and 7 bases, with 15 bases remaining between them. This CDR3 spans 14 amino acids. Germline CDR1 and CDR2: SGDLS and YYNGEE. The CDR3 nucleotides read TGTGCCAGCAGCTTGGGGGGTTTCAAGAATGAGCAGTTCTTC. It translates to CASSLGGFKNEQFF. Together with reference TRBV9 and TRBJ2-1, the CDR3 gives the full variable domain: DSGVTQTPKHLITATGQRVTLRCSPRSGDLSVYWYQQSLDQGLQFLIQYYNGEERAKGNILERFSAQQFPDLHSELNLSSLELGDSALYFCASSLGGFKNEQFFGPGTRLTVL.

The CDR3 sequence: CASLRGGDADTQYF. The CDR3 bases are TGTGCCAGCTTGCGCGGGGGGGATGCAGATACGCAGTATTTT. This rearrangement joins TRBV6-4 to TRBJ2-3, with 9 bases fitting TRBD2. The germline V gene encodes CDR1 MRHNA and CDR2 SNTAGT. With V trimmed by 8 bases and J by 4 bases, 7 bases remained unmatched. The CDR3 is made up of 14 amino acids.

V and J are TRBV19 and TRBJ1-2; D might be TRBD1 (5 bases). From germline, CDR1 is LNHDA and CDR2 SQIVND (reference sequence). V was shortened by 3 bases and J by 4 bases, with 18 bases between the two germline ends. The CDR3 consists of 16 residues. CDR3 nucleotides: TGTGCCAGTAGTATCGGAGTGGGGCCCTCGTCCTATGGCTACACCTTC. It encodes CASSIGVGPSSYGYTF.

The chain carries TRBV28 and TRBJ1-1, with D perhaps TRBD1 (5 bases). Germline CDR1 reads MDHEN; CDR2 reads SYDVKM. Trimming stripped 2 bases from V and 4 bases from J, with 8 bases between. There are 13 residues in the CDR3. CDR3: CASSLSRVTEAFF. Written as DNA, the CDR3 is TGTGCCAGCAGTTTAAGCAGGGTCACTGAAGCTTTCTTT.

The V and J genes are TRBV7-9 and TRBJ2-3; D is ambiguous. This CDR3 is 13 amino acids long. In germline, CDR1 is SEHNR, CDR2 FQNEAQ (reference sequence). V shed 11 bases and J shed 2 bases, with 14 bases lying between them. The CDR3 DNA reads as TGTGCCCCGTTAAACCTCACCACAGATACGCAGTATTTT. It yields the protein CAPLNLTTDTQYF.

V and J are TRBV4-2 and TRBJ2-3; D is unresolved. Per the germline V gene, CDR1 is LGHNA and CDR2 is YNFKEQ. There are 17 residues in the CDR3. V lost 0 bases and J 1 base, leaving 14 bases between the germline ends. The CDR3 bases are TGTGCCAGCAGCCAAGATCTCCCCCGTACGGGCACAGATACGCAGTATTTT. It codes for CASSQDLPRTGTDTQYF.

The rearrangement uses TRBV10-1 and TRBJ2-5; tentatively, D is TRBD1 (5 bases). Trimming took off 11 bases at V and 0 bases at J, with 13 bases between the two ends. CDR3 length equals 13 residues. CDR1 is WNHNN, CDR2 SYGVQD, per germline (reference sequence). The CDR3 here is CASSPGYQETQYF. The CDR3 DNA reads TGCGCCTCATCACCAGGGTACCAAGAGACCCAGTACTTC.

The chain has TRBV27 and TRBJ2-2, with D tentatively TRBD2 (6 bases). The CDR3 spans 16 residues. Trimming removed 1 base from V and 5 bases from J, with 14 bases in between. Looked up from germline, CDR1 is MNHEY and CDR2 is SMNVEV (reference sequence). CDR3 residues: CASSLLAVSETGELFF. The DNA of the CDR3 is TGTGCCAGCAGTTTATTAGCGGTCAGCGAGACCGGGGAGCTGTTTTTT.

The rearrangement joins TRBV7-8 to TRBJ1-1; D is unresolved. Per the germline V gene, CDR1 is SGHVS and CDR2 is FQNEAQ. V lost 6 bases, J lost 4 bases, and 18 bases lay in between. The CDR3 has 15 amino acids. CDR3 bases: TGTGCCAGCAGTCAAGCGGTCGGGCGGGCCACTGAAGCTTTCTTT. This sequence encodes CASSQAVGRATEAFF.

This chain uses TRBV7-9 with TRBJ1-2; D might be TRBD1 (6 bases). V lost 5 bases to trimming and J lost 7 bases, with 17 bases between them. The CDR3 is 14 residues long. Germline V gene sequence: CDR1 SEHNR, CDR2 FQNEAQ (reference sequence). CDR3 DNA sequence: TGTGCCAGCAGCACGGGGACACCTTCAGGTGGCTACACCTTC. As protein: CASSTGTPSGGYTF.

This sequence joins TRBV29-1 and TRBJ1-6; D is perhaps TRBD1 (6 bases). From germline, CDR1 is SQVTM and CDR2 ANQGSEA. V lost 6 bases to trimming and J lost 14 bases, with 23 bases between them. There are 14 residues in the CDR3. As DNA, the CDR3 is TGCAGCGTAGTAACACAGGGCCCCGGGGGTACCCTCCACTTT. It specifies CSVVTQGPGGTLHF.

The rearrangement uses TRBV6-8 and TRBJ1-2; TRBD1 matches at 9 bases. J was trimmed by 1 base and V by 5 bases; bases with no gene match: 5. Per the germline V gene, CDR1 is MNHGY and CDR2 is SAAAGT. This CDR3 contains 15 residues. CDR3 in amino acids: CASSGGQGLNYGYTF. Written as DNA, the CDR3 is TGTGCCAGCAGTGGGGGACAGGGACTTAACTATGGCTACACCTTC.

The chain links TRBV6-4 to TRBJ2-3, with D perhaps TRBD1 or TRBD2 (6 bases each). The germline CDR1 and CDR2 sequences are MRHNA and SNTAGT. Trimming cost V 6 bases and J 2 bases, with 12 bases left between them. The CDR3 is made up of 14 amino acids. CDR3 sequence: CASSEGGYTDTQYF. The CDR3 coding sequence is TGTGCCAGCAGCGAGGGGGGATACACAGATACGCAGTATTTT.

The chain joins TRBV27 to TRBJ1-2, with D possibly matching TRBD1 (6 bases). Between the trimmed V and J ends, which lost 7 bases and 6 bases, there was a span of 12 bases. This CDR3 spans 12 amino acids. In germline, CDR1 is MNHEY, CDR2 SMNVEV (reference sequence). This chain's CDR3 is CASKAGDNGYTF. Written as DNA, the CDR3 is TGTGCCAGCAAGGCAGGGGATAATGGCTACACCTTC.